Listed here are 5 T cell receptor beta chains from one sample, sequenced in a study of molecular identifiers for immune sequencing clone quantification. A single record per CDR3 protein comes from TCRdb applying MiXCR to the PCR reads. The data contain some 650,000 distinct CDR3 sequences, approximately 20% of them singletons. Specimen: naive CD8+ T cells from blood, with Jurkat cell RNA spiked in. Subset of the sample: FACS-sorted CD8+CD4-CCR7+CD45RA+ naive T cells. The source is a human donor in good health. Some libraries in this study had Jurkat cell RNA spiked in.

The chain uses TRBV5-5 and TRBJ1-3, with 10 bases fitting TRBD1. The CDR3 spans 15 residues. V lost 6 bases, J lost 3 bases, and 6 bases stayed unmatched. Looked up from germline, CDR1 is SGHKS and CDR2 is YYEKEE (reference sequence). The CDR3 is CASKAGTGVGNTIYF. The CDR3, as DNA: TGTGCCAGCAAGGCCGGGACAGGGGTTGGAAACACCATATATTTT.

At least ten counts were recorded for this clonotype. The chain joins TRBV12-3 or TRBV12-4 to TRBJ1-1; D remains ambiguous. The CDR3 spans 14 residues. V lost 1 base and J 1 base, leaving 7 bases between the germline ends. CDR3 protein: CASSLESRNTEAFF. In nucleotides, the CDR3 is TGTGCCAGCAGTTTAGAGTCCAGGAACACTGAAGCTTTCTTT.

V usage is TRBV5-6 and J usage is TRBJ2-7; D may correspond to TRBD1 or TRBD2 (5 bases each). CDR3 length: 16 amino acids. The germline V gene has CDR1 SGHDT and CDR2 YYEEEE. With 4 bases removed from V and 0 bases from J, the gap between germline ends came to 17 bases. DNA for the CDR3: TGTGCCAGCAGCAGTTCCTCGGGGACCACCTCCTACGAGCAGTACTTC. This codes for CASSSSSGTTSYEQYF.

This clonotype was seen at least ten times. This chain joins TRBV10-3 and TRBJ2-7, with 7 bases identical to TRBD2. The germline V gene encodes CDR1 ENHRY and CDR2 SYGVKD. J lost 0 bases, V lost 0 bases, and 5 bases had no gene match. The CDR3 loop spans 16 amino acids. The CDR3, as DNA: TGTGCCATCAGTGAGTCGCTGCGGGGGTCCTCCTACGAGCAGTACTTC. Protein: CAISESLRGSSYEQYF.

This clonotype was counted at least ten times. The rearrangement joins TRBV11-2 to TRBJ2-5; 8 positions agree with TRBD2. The CDR3 loop spans 14 amino acids. Germline assignment: CDR1 SGHAT and CDR2 FQNNGV. J lost 0 bases, V lost 5 bases, and 2 bases had no gene match. The CDR3 loop is CASSGGGYQETQYF. The CDR3 DNA follows: TGTGCCAGCAGCGGCGGGGGGTACCAAGAGACCCAGTACTTC.